These T cell receptor beta chains were read from a single sample in a study of blood T cell repertoires in COVID-19. The table came from immunoSEQ multiplex PCR; TCRdb's copy has only in-frame clones and leaves some out. The table has approximately 330,000 clones, approximately 86% seen once. Sequencing was carried out using peripheral blood. The receptors were gathered from a man aged 25 to 40 with COVID-19, enrolled during active disease. The CDR3 runs from the conserved cysteine through the conserved F or W. Fields, in order: V gene, J gene, clone size, D gene, CDR3 DNA, CDR3 protein. The D gene is left open where the match is weak. Expanded clones get a size class; other rows say once, few or many, or leave the size out.

>TRBV25-1|TRBJ2-5|NA|TRBD1
TGTGCCAGCAGTTTAGGACAGGGAAGAGAGACCCAGTACTTC
CASSLGQGRETQYF
>TRBV19|TRBJ1-5|few|TRBD1
TGTGCCAGTAGTAGTCAGACAGGGGATAGGGAGCCCCAGCATTTT
CASSSQTGDREPQHF
>TRBV18|TRBJ2-7|NA|NA
TGTGCCAGCTCACCACCGGGACTCCCTAAGGAGCAGTACTTC
CASSPPGLPKEQYF
>TRBV19|TRBJ2-4|many|NA
TGTGCCAGTAGCCTTCAGGGGTTTCTAAAAAACATTCAGTACTTC
CASSLQGFLKNIQYF
>TRBV10-3|TRBJ1-1|NA|TRBD1
TGTGCCATCAGTCCACAGGGGGAGGGCACTGAAGCTTTCTTT
CAISPQGEGTEAFF
>TRBV19|TRBJ1-1|NA|TRBD1
TGTGCCAGTACCCGGGACAGAATGAACACTGAAGCTTTCTTT
CASTRDRMNTEAFF
>TRBV6-5|TRBJ1-5|NA|NA
TGTGCCAGCAGTTACCTGGCGGGTCCGGGGCAGCCCCAGCATTTT
CASSYLAGPGQPQHF
>TRBV4-3|TRBJ2-2|many|NA
TGCGCCAGCAGCCAAGACCTTCAGGGGTACACCGGGGAGCTGTTTTTT
CASSQDLQGYTGELFF
>TRBV6-6|TRBJ1-1|NA|TRBD1
TGTGCCAGCAGTTACTCGCCAGGGGGCATGAACACTGAAGCTTTCTTT
CASSYSPGGMNTEAFF
>TRBV11-2|TRBJ1-2|NA|NA
TGTGCCAGCAGCTTAGCTCAGGGTAGCTACGGCTACACCTTC
CASSLAQGSYGYTF
>TRBV12-3/TRBV12-4|TRBJ2-2|NA|NA
TGTGCCAGCAGTTTTATGCGGAGCGGGGAGCTGTTTTTT
CASSFMRSGELFF
>TRBV4-2|TRBJ2-2|NA|TRBD2
TGTGCCAGCAGCCAAGACACTAGCGGACTCGGGGAGCTGTTTTTT
CASSQDTSGLGELFF
>TRBV14|TRBJ2-1|NA|TRBD2
TGTGCCAGCAGCCGCCCACCGGGACTAGCGCTGTTCTTC
CASSRPPGLALFF
>TRBV5-1|TRBJ1-4|NA|NA
TGCGCCAGCAGCTCTCTCGGACAGAAAGTTAATGAAAAACTGTTTTTT
CASSSLGQKVNEKLFF
>TRBV19|TRBJ1-2|NA|NA
TGTGCCAGTAGTATCGGGGGGGGCCGTAACTATGGCTACACCTTC
CASSIGGGRNYGYTF
>TRBV10-2|TRBJ1-6|once|NA
TGCGCCAGCAGCTCAGCGTTATCCCTCTCACCCCTCCACTTT
CASSSALSLSPLHF
>TRBV7-2|TRBJ2-6|NA|NA
TGTGCCAGCCCAAGGCCGGGTTCCCACTCTGGGGCCAACGTCCTGACTTTC
CASPRPGSHSGANVLTF
>TRBV29-1|TRBJ2-1|NA|TRBD2
TGCAGCGTGCGGACTAGCGGGGGGTACAATGAGCAGTTCTTC
CSVRTSGGYNEQFF
>TRBV7-2|TRBJ2-5|NA|NA
TGTGCCAGCAGCTTAAACAGGGACCAAGAGACCCAGTACTTC
CASSLNRDQETQYF
>TRBV25-1|TRBJ2-5|NA|NA
TGTGCCAGCAGTGAATGGGAAGTAGCGACGTACCAAGAGACCCAGTACTTC
CASSEWEVATYQETQYF